Listed here are 30 T cell receptor beta chains from one sample, sequenced in a study of identical twins (dated by TCRdb to about 2016). The library was obtained by 5' RACE. Data came from an Illumina HiSeq 2000. TCRdb's own reprocessing of the public reads used fastp at Q25 and MiXCR and kept productive beta chains. Every distinct CDR3 protein forms one entry, paired with its most common genes and DNA. This sample lists a few hundred thousand distinct CDR3 sequences; approximately 16% were detected once. The leading ten clones occupy more than 0.4% of the sample. These same data were also listed under a study on yellow fever vaccine responses in identical twins.

The specimen was CD4+ T cells sorted from blood. The receptors were sampled from a woman between 18 and 29 years old in good health.

The gene calls are TRBV20-1 and TRBJ2-1; 12 bases are shared with TRBD2. The CDR3 runs 15 residues. The V and J ends lost 6 bases and 2 bases, in that order; junction bases with no gene match: 5. Germline values: CDR1 DFQATT, CDR2 SNEGSKA (reference sequence). The CDR3 is CSAGLAGNTYNEQFF. The DNA of the CDR3 is TGCAGTGCGGGACTAGCGGGCAATACCTACAATGAGCAGTTCTTC.

A few counts support this clonotype. CDR3 in DNA: TGCAGCGTTAGGGAGGGGGGCTCTGGAAACACCATATATTTT. The encoded protein is CSVREGGSGNTIYF. The chain uses TRBV29-1 and TRBJ1-3; D is perhaps TRBD1 (6 bases). CDR3 length: 14 residues. Germline V CDR1 and CDR2: SQVTM, ANQGSEA. V was cut by 5 bases and J by 0 bases, with 11 bases left in between.

The CDR3 sequence is CASRDLGKGNQPQHF. The CDR3 DNA follows: TGTGCCAGCAGAGACCTGGGGAAGGGCAATCAGCCCCAGCATTTT. The rearrangement links TRBV27 to TRBJ1-5; no firm D call. The length of the CDR3 is 15 residues. Trimming took 6 bases from V and 2 from J, leaving 14 bases between them. Germline CDR1 MNHEY, CDR2 SMNVEV (reference sequence).

V gene TRBV27 combines with J gene TRBJ2-7; D is possibly TRBD1 (6 bases). This CDR3 spans 14 amino acids. Germline V gene lookup returns CDR1 MNHEY and CDR2 SMNVEV (reference sequence). V was trimmed by 9 bases and J by 5 bases, leaving 20 bases between them. For the CDR3, the DNA is TGTGCCAGACCAGGGGACGGCGGGCTCCACGAGCAGTACTTC. Residues: CARPGDGGLHEQYF.

This clonotype was picked up a small number of times. This chain uses TRBV6-2 or TRBV6-3 with TRBJ2-1; perhaps TRBD2 as D (6 bases). The CDR3 loop spans 17 amino acids. V was trimmed by 2 bases and J by 2 bases, leaving 16 bases between them. Germline CDR1 MNHEY, CDR2 SVGEGT. The DNA of the CDR3 is TGTGCCAGCAGTTACCATCTTAGCGGTGGACCCTACAATGAGCAGTTCTTC. This sequence encodes CASSYHLSGGPYNEQFF.

The CDR3, as DNA: TGCAGTGCTAGAGACCCCGGGACTAGCGGGAGGGGTCCCTACAATGAGCAGTTCTTC. It codes for CSARDPGTSGRGPYNEQFF. This rearrangement joins TRBV20-1 to TRBJ2-1, with 16 bases lining up with TRBD2. The J segment lost 2 bases and the V segment lost 0 bases, leaving 7 bases of the junction unmatched. This CDR3 contains 19 residues. The germline CDR1 and CDR2 sequences are DFQATT and SNEGSKA (reference sequence).

This clonotype was detected only a few times. V is TRBV10-3 and J is TRBJ2-2, with 10 bases aligning to TRBD2. The CDR3 runs 15 residues. V was pared by 3 bases and J by 7 bases, with 5 bases of the junction left unmatched. CDR1 is ENHRY, CDR2 SYGVKD, per germline. The CDR3 loop reads CAISETGTSDGELFF. The CDR3 DNA reads TGTGCCATCAGTGAAACCGGGACTAGCGACGGGGAGCTGTTTTTT.

This clonotype was observed a handful of times. The rearrangement links TRBV3-1 to TRBJ2-5; TRBD2 agrees at 9 bases. This CDR3 has 15 amino acids. CDR1 and CDR2 from the germline V gene are LGHDT and YNNKEL (reference sequence). Trimming at V came to 4 bases and at J to 5 bases, leaving 8 bases not matched to a gene. In DNA form, the CDR3 reads TGTGCCAGCAGCCTCCTGGCGGGGGGGCTGGAGACCCAGTACTTC. Its protein is CASSLLAGGLETQYF.

This rearrangement joins TRBV6-5 to TRBJ2-3, with D tentatively TRBD1 (6 bases). The V gene's germline CDR1 is MNHEY and CDR2 SVGAGI. V lost 2 bases, J lost 0 bases, and 9 bases lay in between. The CDR3 runs 15 residues. CDR3 DNA sequence: TGTGCCAGCAGTTACGGGGGACAAAGCACAGATACGCAGTATTTT. It codes for CASSYGGQSTDTQYF.

This rearrangement joins TRBV20-1 to TRBJ2-3; a possible D gene is TRBD2 (5 bases). This CDR3 spans 16 amino acids. Germline loops: CDR1 DFQATT, CDR2 SNEGSKA (reference sequence). V gave up 6 bases and J gave up 0 bases, with 19 bases separating them. The CDR3, as DNA: TGCAGTGCCACCGAGGGATTCTTGAAGAGCACAGATACGCAGTATTTT. This codes for CSATEGFLKSTDTQYF.

This clonotype has only a few counts. The chain has TRBV29-1 and TRBJ1-5, with 9 bases that match TRBD1. Germline trimming cut 6 bases from V and 6 bases from J; bases unmatched to any gene: 3. CDR1 is SQVTM and CDR2 is ANQGSEA in the germline V gene. CDR3 length: 12 residues. Written as DNA, the CDR3 is TGCAGCGTCCGACAGGGGGGTCAGCCCCAGCATTTT. Residues: CSVRQGGQPQHF.

V and J are TRBV5-1 and TRBJ2-1; TRBD2 aligns across 7 bases. Germline lookup yields CDR1 SGHRS and CDR2 YFSETQ. The CDR3 totals 16 residues. With 2 bases clipped from V and 3 bases from J, the junction kept 8 bases outside the gene matches. The CDR3 nucleotides are TGCGCCAGCAGCTTAGGGGACTACCTTAACTACAATGAGCAGTTCTTC. It codes for CASSLGDYLNYNEQFF.

The genes are TRBV10-2 and TRBJ2-7; the D gene is possibly TRBD2 (6 bases). In germline, CDR1 is WSHSY, CDR2 SAAADI. With 2 bases removed from V and 5 bases from J, the gap between germline ends came to 22 bases. This CDR3 region has 17 residues. The CDR3 nucleotides read TGCGCCAGCAGTGAGGCCCCTCGGGGGTCTACGAGCGACGAGCAGTACGTC. It codes for CASSEAPRGSTSDEQYV.

This clonotype was seen only a few times. The V and J genes are TRBV5-6 and TRBJ2-2; TRBD1 aligns across 9 bases. V gave up 4 bases and J gave up 4 bases; unmatched junction bases: 8. CDR1 and CDR2 from the germline V gene are SGHDT and YYEEEE. This CDR3 has 16 amino acids. CDR3 protein: CASSPRQGVVTGELFF. DNA for the CDR3: TGTGCCAGCAGCCCAAGACAGGGGGTCGTCACCGGGGAGCTGTTTTTT.

This chain connects TRBV11-2 to TRBJ2-2; D may be TRBD2 (5 bases). Trimming took 2 bases from V and 1 from J, leaving 11 bases between them. This CDR3 comprises 16 residues. Germline lookup yields CDR1 SGHAT and CDR2 FQNNGV. DNA for the CDR3: TGTGCCAGCAGCTTAACGGCCGGGGAGAACACCGGGGAGCTGTTTTTT. It encodes CASSLTAGENTGELFF.

The rearrangement uses TRBV27 and TRBJ2-3; 12 positions match TRBD2. From germline, CDR1 is MNHEY and CDR2 SMNVEV (reference sequence). The CDR3 sequence is 18 residues long. J lost 1 base, V lost 4 bases, and 9 bases had no gene match. The CDR3 loop is CASSSRLAGVLGTDTQYF. CDR3 DNA: TGTGCCAGCAGTTCCCGACTAGCGGGAGTATTGGGCACAGATACGCAGTATTTT.

J is TRBJ1-5 and V is TRBV5-1, with 9 bases fitting TRBD1. J lost 7 bases, V lost 4 bases, and 9 bases had no gene match. The CDR3 loop spans 15 amino acids. The germline gives CDR1 SGHRS, CDR2 YFSETQ. CDR3 DNA sequence: TGCGCCAGCAGCCCTTCCGGGACAGGGAGCCAGCCCCAGCATTTT. Amino acid sequence: CASSPSGTGSQPQHF.

The chain couples TRBV20-1 to TRBJ2-1; D is uncertain. This CDR3 is 14 amino acids long. V shed 0 bases and J shed 8 bases, with 14 bases lying between them. Germline CDR1 and CDR2: DFQATT and SNEGSKA (reference sequence). The CDR3 reads CSARDLSLRDEQFF. In DNA form, the CDR3 reads TGCAGTGCTAGAGATTTGTCACTCCGTGATGAGCAGTTCTTC.

V is TRBV2 and J is TRBJ2-4; D remains ambiguous. The CDR3 length is 16 residues. V dropped 4 bases and J dropped 0 bases, with 13 bases sitting between them. The germline V gene encodes CDR1 SNHLY and CDR2 FYNNEI. The CDR3 bases are TGTGCCAGCAGTGCGGCAGCTGTTGTAGCCAAAAACATTCAGTACTTC. It encodes CASSAAAVVAKNIQYF.

This chain joins TRBV6-1 and TRBJ2-5, with D tentatively TRBD2 (7 bases). Trimming removed 8 bases from V and 4 bases from J, with 17 bases in between. The CDR3 has 14 amino acids. Germline loops: CDR1 MNHNS, CDR2 SASEGT. For the CDR3, the DNA is TGTGCCAGCCTGGCGCGGGGAGGGGGAGAGACCCAGTACTTC. It encodes CASLARGGGETQYF.

The gene calls are TRBV5-1 and TRBJ1-1, with no clear D. The CDR3 is made up of 15 amino acids. Germline V gene data show CDR1 as SGHRS and CDR2 as YFSETQ. V was pared by 3 bases and J by 1 base, with 13 bases between. The CDR3 spells CASSWVSGPNTEAFF. CDR3 bases: TGCGCCAGCAGCTGGGTTTCAGGACCGAACACTGAAGCTTTCTTT.

The chain recombines TRBV7-9 with TRBJ2-5, with no clear D. In germline, CDR1 is SEHNR, CDR2 FQNEAQ (reference sequence). With 3 bases removed from V and 5 bases from J, the gap between germline ends came to 7 bases. CDR3 length: 12 amino acids. The CDR3 coding sequence is TGTGCCAGCAGCTTTATAGGCGAGACCCAGTACTTC. Protein sequence: CASSFIGETQYF.

This clonotype was counted at least ten times. This rearrangement joins TRBV5-1 to TRBJ2-6; 7 bases are a match to TRBD2. Germline-derived CDR1 and CDR2 are SGHRS and YFSETQ. The CDR3 runs 17 residues. J was trimmed by 0 bases and V by 3 bases; bases with no gene match: 6. The CDR3 reads CASSSTSSLSGANVLTF. The CDR3 DNA reads TGCGCCAGCAGCTCGACTAGCTCCCTCTCTGGGGCCAACGTCCTGACTTTC.

This clonotype was observed a handful of times. The chain uses TRBV20-1 and TRBJ2-5, with TRBD2 as a possible D gene (5 bases). Trimming took off 5 bases at V and 7 bases at J, with 14 bases between the two ends. Looked up from germline, CDR1 is DFQATT and CDR2 is SNEGSKA (reference sequence). The CDR3 loop spans 12 amino acids. CDR3 in amino acids: CSALTTGGTQYF. The CDR3, as DNA: TGCAGTGCTCTTACGACTGGAGGGACCCAGTACTTC.

The table lists this clonotype with a few counts. The chain combines TRBV20-1 with TRBJ2-1; a weak D match, TRBD1 (6 bases). This CDR3 has 14 amino acids. Germline loops: CDR1 DFQATT, CDR2 SNEGSKA (reference sequence). The germline V and J ends were trimmed by 0 bases and 7 bases, with 13 bases remaining between them. CDR3 loop: CSAREGTGSNEQFF. CDR3 in DNA: TGCAGTGCTAGAGAAGGCACAGGGAGTAATGAGCAGTTCTTC.

This chain uses TRBV20-1 with TRBJ2-5; D ambiguous. CDR3 length equals 15 residues. In germline, CDR1 is DFQATT, CDR2 SNEGSKA (reference sequence). V lost 1 base and J 1 base, leaving 13 bases between the germline ends. The CDR3 DNA follows: TGCAGTGCTAGAGGGGCTGTCGGAATCCAAGAGACCCAGTACTTC. Encoded protein: CSARGAVGIQETQYF.

This clonotype appeared a few times. The V gene is TRBV5-1, the J gene TRBJ2-1; the D is unclear. Trimming left V 4 bases short and J 2 bases short, with 13 bases between. The CDR3 length is 15 residues. Germline values: CDR1 SGHRS, CDR2 YFSETQ. The CDR3 DNA reads TGCGCCAGCAGCATCCGGCCCGGAGCCTACAATGAGCAGTTCTTC. Translating gives CASSIRPGAYNEQFF.

The chain joins TRBV12-3 or TRBV12-4 to TRBJ2-1, with D maybe TRBD1 (7 bases). Trimming pared 4 bases from V and 6 bases from J, leaving 13 bases between. There are 14 residues in the CDR3. CDR3 bases: TGTGCCAGCAGTTCCAGGGGGGTCGGCAATGAGCAGTTCTTC. Translated, it gives CASSSRGVGNEQFF.

This clonotype was seen a handful of times. The chain has TRBV20-1 and TRBJ2-2; D may correspond to TRBD1 or TRBD2 (5 bases each). CDR3 size: 18 residues. Germline lookup yields CDR1 DFQATT and CDR2 SNEGSKA (reference sequence). The V end lost 5 bases, the J end lost 3 bases, and 25 bases lay between the germline ends. The CDR3 reads CSAPHRGPTSKDTGELFF. CDR3 bases: TGCAGTGCTCCACACCGGGGCCCAACGTCAAAGGACACCGGGGAGCTGTTTTTT.

V is TRBV5-1 and J is TRBJ2-1, with 7 bases that match TRBD2. Germline V gene lookup returns CDR1 SGHRS and CDR2 YFSETQ. This CDR3 is built from 15 residues. The V gene end was trimmed by 4 bases and the J gene end by 2 bases; junction bases not matched to a gene: 6. Here the CDR3 DNA reads TGCGCCAGCAGCCGTGGAAGCGGGACCTACAATGAGCAGTTCTTC. Its protein product is CASSRGSGTYNEQFF.